Below, 30 T cell receptor beta chains from the same sample are listed, as sequenced in a study of blood T cell repertoires in COVID-19. Assay: immunoSEQ multiplex PCR; the TCRdb copy retains only in-frame clones and omits some. Of around 20,000 clones listed, 70% to 85% are singletons. The sequencing sample was made of peripheral blood. The source of these receptors is a human donor in a cohort sampled during active COVID-19.

The V and J genes are TRBV5-6 and TRBJ1-2, with TRBD1 matching over 7 bases. The germline CDR1 and CDR2 sequences are SGHDT and YYEEEE. The CDR3 is 14 residues long. V shed 0 bases, J shed 4 bases, and the junction held 3 bases outside the gene matches. CDR3 nucleotides: TGTGCCAGCAGCTTGGGACAGGGTGGCTATGGCTACACCTTC. Its translation: CASSLGQGGYGYTF.

The V and J genes are TRBV13 and TRBJ1-1, with unresolved D. This CDR3 is built from 13 residues. V lost 1 base to trimming and J lost 4 bases, with 7 bases between them. Germline loops: CDR1 PRHDT, CDR2 FYEKMQ (reference sequence). The CDR3 nucleotides are TGTGCCAGCAGCTTAGTACCGGGCACTGAAGCTTTCTTT. This codes for CASSLVPGTEAFF.

The rearrangement uses TRBV6-1 and TRBJ2-3, with 8 bases identical to TRBD2. Germline trimming cut 2 bases from V and 5 bases from J; bases unmatched to any gene: 6. The CDR3 totals 15 residues. Germline V gene data show CDR1 as MNHNS and CDR2 as SASEGT. For the CDR3, the DNA is TGTGCCAGCAGTGAATTGAGCGGGAGCGGAGATACGCAGTATTTT. Residues: CASSELSGSGDTQYF.

The J gene is TRBJ1-1, the V gene TRBV6-6; TRBD1 is a possible D gene (6 bases). The V gene lost 5 bases and the J gene lost 7 bases, with 11 bases spanning the gap. This CDR3 contains 12 residues. The V gene's germline CDR1 is MNHNY and CDR2 SVGAGI (reference sequence). The CDR3 DNA follows: TGTGCCAGCAGTCCCCGAGGGGGTGAAGCTTTCTTT. The encoded protein is CASSPRGGEAFF.

The CDR3 spells CASFSGAEQYF. The CDR3 DNA reads as TGTGCCAGCTTTTCAGGGGCCGAGCAGTACTTC. The chain carries TRBV6-5 and TRBJ2-7; weak D call: TRBD1 (6 bases). There are 11 residues in the CDR3. Germline V CDR1 and CDR2: MNHEY, SVGAGI. Trimming cost V 8 bases and J 6 bases, with 11 bases left between them.

The chain joins TRBV11-2 to TRBJ2-1; TRBD2 might be the D (5 bases). This CDR3 is built from 15 residues. With 6 bases removed from V and 4 bases from J, the gap between germline ends came to 16 bases. Germline assignment: CDR1 SGHAT and CDR2 FQNNGV. CDR3 region: CASRSIRDRYNEQFF. Here the CDR3 DNA reads TGTGCCAGCAGGTCCATCCGGGATCGTTACAATGAGCAGTTCTTC.

V usage is TRBV6-2 or TRBV6-3 and J usage is TRBJ2-1; D gene ambiguous. Germline CDR1 is MNHEY and CDR2 is SVGEGT. V lost 0 bases and J 9 bases, leaving 6 bases between the germline ends. This CDR3 has 12 residues. This chain's CDR3 is CASSYSLSEQFF. CDR3 DNA sequence: TGTGCCAGCAGTTACTCTCTATCTGAGCAGTTCTTC.

The chain has TRBV9 and TRBJ1-3; 12 bases are shared with TRBD1. CDR1 is SGDLS, CDR2 YYNGEE, per germline. With 0 bases clipped from V and 5 bases from J, the junction kept 6 bases outside the gene matches. The CDR3 has 17 amino acids. CDR3 sequence (DNA): TGTGCCAGCAGCGTAGCGGGGACAGGGGGCATTCGAAACACCATATATTTT. It encodes CASSVAGTGGIRNTIYF.

The J gene is TRBJ1-4, the V gene TRBV19; D call uncertain. V lost 7 bases and J 5 bases, leaving 8 bases between the germline ends. This CDR3 is built from 12 residues. Germline CDR1 is LNHDA and CDR2 is SQIVND (reference sequence). As DNA, the CDR3 is TGTGCCAGTAAACTCGGGAATGAAAAACTGTTTTTT. Encoded protein: CASKLGNEKLFF.

This clone was counted once. This chain connects TRBV6-4 to TRBJ2-1; 8 bases are a match to TRBD2. Germline values: CDR1 MRHNA, CDR2 SNTAGT. V gave up 3 bases and J gave up 6 bases; unmatched junction bases: 4. The CDR3 runs to 14 residues. The CDR3 bases are TGTGCCAGCAGTGAGGGACTAGTCCCCAATGAGCAGTTCTTC. Its translation: CASSEGLVPNEQFF.

Regarding this clone: Additional DNA sequences in this sample encode the identical CDR3. This chain connects TRBV5-1 to TRBJ2-2; no reliable D call. V was pared by 0 bases and J by 2 bases, with 8 bases between. The CDR3 totals 15 residues. From germline, CDR1 is SGHRS and CDR2 YFSETQ. CDR3 region: CASSLVQINTGELFF. The CDR3 DNA reads TGCGCCAGCAGCTTGGTTCAGATCAACACCGGGGAGCTGTTTTTT.

The V call is TRBV28, the J call TRBJ2-1; 10 bases map to TRBD2. J gave up 9 bases and V 3 bases, and 11 bases lay outside the gene matches. Germline V lookup: CDR1 MDHEN, CDR2 SYDVKM. The CDR3 covers 16 residues. CDR3 amino acids: CASSFHALAGVVEQFF. CDR3 DNA sequence: TGTGCCAGCAGTTTCCATGCCCTAGCGGGAGTGGTTGAGCAGTTCTTC.

Details on this clone: A read error may account for a junction end that differs from germline. The J gene is TRBJ1-4, the V gene TRBV28; D may be TRBD1 (5 bases). This CDR3 contains 12 residues. The germline CDR1 and CDR2 sequences are MDHEN and SYDVKM. Here the CDR3 DNA reads TGTGCCAGCAGTTTAGAGACCGGGACTTCTGTCTTT. Residues: CASSLETGTSVF.

V is TRBV28 and J is TRBJ1-4, with TRBD1 as a possible D gene (5 bases). CDR1 and CDR2 (germline): MDHEN, SYDVKM. V gave up 6 bases and J gave up 4 bases, with 18 bases separating them. The CDR3 length is 16 residues. The CDR3 DNA sequence: TGTGCCAGCAGCTCCCCCCCTGGGGGGGTTAATGAAAAACTGTTTTTT. Its protein is CASSSPPGGVNEKLFF.

The rearrangement links TRBV6-4 to TRBJ2-1; 9 positions agree with TRBD2. The CDR3 consists of 15 residues. CDR1 and CDR2 (germline): MRHNA, SNTAGT. Trimming cost V 6 bases and J 6 bases; bases outside gene matches: 9. DNA for the CDR3: TGTGCCAGCAGCCCCGAAGCGGGGGGCGTCAATGAGCAGTTCTTC. Residues: CASSPEAGGVNEQFF.

This clone was seen once. The V and J genes are TRBV6-5 and TRBJ2-2; weak D call: TRBD1 (5 bases). This CDR3 region has 13 residues. Germline CDR1 MNHEY, CDR2 SVGAGI. The V and J ends lost 6 bases and 6 bases respectively, with 11 bases between them. The CDR3 reads CASSLQGSGELFF. The CDR3 bases are TGTGCCAGCAGCCTCCAGGGATCCGGGGAGCTGTTTTTT.

V is TRBV2 and J is TRBJ2-3; the match to TRBD2 covers 12 bases. CDR3 length equals 16 residues. Per germline, CDR1 SNHLY and CDR2 FYNNEI. J lost 5 bases, V lost 6 bases, and 9 bases had no gene match. The CDR3 sequence: CASRVGLAGYVDTQYF. In nucleotides, the CDR3 is TGTGCCAGCAGGGTAGGACTAGCGGGATATGTAGATACGCAGTATTTT.

This clone was observed a few times. V and J are TRBV25-1 and TRBJ1-5; TRBD1 aligns across 9 bases. CDR3 size: 17 residues. V shed 5 bases, J shed 1 base, and the junction held 9 bases outside the gene matches. From germline, CDR1 is MGHDK and CDR2 SYGVNS. The CDR3 DNA follows: TGTGCCAGCAGTCCGGGACAGGGAATGAGCAGCAATCAGCCCCAGCATTTT. It codes for CASSPGQGMSSNQPQHF.

The gene calls are TRBV13 and TRBJ1-1; 7 nucleotides agree with TRBD1. This CDR3 is built from 15 residues. The junction had 4 bases not matched to a gene; V was cut back by 2 bases and J by 1 base. Germline lookup yields CDR1 PRHDT and CDR2 FYEKMQ (reference sequence). CDR3 amino acids: CASSLPEGANTEAFF. The CDR3 DNA is TGTGCCAGCAGCTTACCCGAGGGGGCGAACACTGAAGCTTTCTTT.

The table lists this clone with a few counts. J is TRBJ2-1 and V is TRBV6-2 or TRBV6-3; possible D gene TRBD1, 6 bases. Germline CDR1 and CDR2: MNHEY and SVGEGT. This CDR3 contains 14 residues. V lost 2 bases, J lost 3 bases, and 8 bases lay in between. As DNA, the CDR3 is TGTGCCAGCAGTTACGAGGACAGCTACAATGAGCAGTTCTTC. Protein product: CASSYEDSYNEQFF.

This clone was recorded only once. The V call is TRBV15, the J call TRBJ1-1; D gene uncertain. This CDR3 contains 15 residues. CDR1 and CDR2 from the germline V gene are LNHNV and YYDKDF (reference sequence). Trimming cost V 4 bases and J 5 bases, with 17 bases left between them. CDR3 DNA: TGTGCCACCAGCACTGAACAGACGGCACGGACTGAAGCTTTCTTT. It codes for CATSTEQTARTEAFF.

The gene calls are TRBV6-4 and TRBJ2-3; 9 positions match TRBD2. J gave up 2 bases and V 4 bases, and 1 base lay outside the gene matches. CDR1 and CDR2 from the germline V gene are MRHNA and SNTAGT. The CDR3 contains 14 residues. The CDR3 spells CASSVAGATDTQYF. The CDR3 coding sequence is TGTGCCAGCAGTGTAGCGGGAGCCACAGATACGCAGTATTTT.

This chain connects TRBV4-2 to TRBJ2-7, with D tentatively TRBD2 (6 bases). Germline CDR1 is LGHNA and CDR2 is YNFKEQ. The CDR3 consists of 15 residues. V lost 5 bases and J lost 6, with 20 bases in between. The DNA of the CDR3 is TGTGCCAGCAGCGATAGACCGGACGGAGGGGCCGAGCAGTACTTC. As protein: CASSDRPDGGAEQYF.

As regards this clone: Other DNA sequences in the sample encode the same CDR3. The chain uses TRBV11-2 and TRBJ2-7; 8 bases agree with TRBD1. Germline V CDR1 and CDR2: SGHAT, FQNNGV. The CDR3 runs 13 residues. V dropped 1 base and J dropped 4; count of bases not matched to a gene: 0. The CDR3 reads CASSLGTGYEQYF. In nucleotides, the CDR3 is TGTGCCAGCAGCTTAGGGACAGGGTACGAGCAGTACTTC.

This clone was counted only a few times. This sequence joins TRBV28 and TRBJ2-1; D gene unclear. CDR1 and CDR2 (germline): MDHEN, SYDVKM. Trimming removed 3 bases at V and 4 bases at J, with 10 bases between. The CDR3 totals 14 residues. The CDR3 coding sequence is TGTGCCAGCAGTTTTAGCCGAACTTACAATGAGCAGTTCTTC. Its protein product is CASSFSRTYNEQFF.

The gene calls are TRBV18 and TRBJ1-5; possible D gene TRBD1, 6 bases. The CDR3 has 14 amino acids. V was pared by 3 bases and J by 4 bases, with 10 bases between. Germline V lookup: CDR1 KGHSH, CDR2 LQKENI. The CDR3 nucleotides read TGTGCCAGCTCACCCGGGACATCTAATCAGCCCCAGCATTTT. Translation gives CASSPGTSNQPQHF.

The chain has TRBV6-5 and TRBJ2-2; TRBD2 matches 10 bases. CDR3 size: 15 residues. After removal of 5 bases from V and 6 bases from J, the junction contained 6 bases not matched to a gene. Germline V CDR1 and CDR2: MNHEY, SVGAGI. This CDR3 reads CASSPLAGAAGELFF. The CDR3 nucleotides are TGTGCCAGCAGTCCTCTAGCGGGAGCGGCCGGGGAGCTGTTTTTT.

This clone has only one observation. This chain joins TRBV7-2 and TRBJ2-1; tentatively, D is TRBD2 (5 bases). V lost 5 bases, J lost 8 bases, and 13 bases lay in between. Germline loops: CDR1 SGHTA, CDR2 FQGNSA. The CDR3 length is 13 residues. The CDR3 region is CASSAELVHEQFF. The CDR3 DNA reads TGTGCCAGCAGCGCCGAACTAGTCCATGAGCAGTTCTTC.

Only a few counts were recorded for this clone. The J gene is TRBJ2-1, the V gene TRBV10-3; perhaps TRBD2 as D (5 bases). Germline CDR1 ENHRY, CDR2 SYGVKD. This CDR3 spans 12 amino acids. Trimming stripped 8 bases from V and 4 bases from J, with 9 bases between. This chain's CDR3 is CAIGGGYNEQFF. CDR3 in DNA: TGTGCCATCGGTGGAGGTTACAATGAGCAGTTCTTC.

Only a few counts were recorded for this clone. This chain links TRBV6-5 with TRBJ1-4; D is undetermined. Germline V gene lookup returns CDR1 MNHEY and CDR2 SVGAGI. The CDR3 loop spans 15 amino acids. The V end lost 3 bases, the J end lost 7 bases, and 15 bases lay between the germline ends. The CDR3 loop reads CASSYRGNWIEKLFF. Written as DNA, the CDR3 is TGTGCCAGCAGTTATAGAGGGAACTGGATTGAAAAACTGTTTTTT.